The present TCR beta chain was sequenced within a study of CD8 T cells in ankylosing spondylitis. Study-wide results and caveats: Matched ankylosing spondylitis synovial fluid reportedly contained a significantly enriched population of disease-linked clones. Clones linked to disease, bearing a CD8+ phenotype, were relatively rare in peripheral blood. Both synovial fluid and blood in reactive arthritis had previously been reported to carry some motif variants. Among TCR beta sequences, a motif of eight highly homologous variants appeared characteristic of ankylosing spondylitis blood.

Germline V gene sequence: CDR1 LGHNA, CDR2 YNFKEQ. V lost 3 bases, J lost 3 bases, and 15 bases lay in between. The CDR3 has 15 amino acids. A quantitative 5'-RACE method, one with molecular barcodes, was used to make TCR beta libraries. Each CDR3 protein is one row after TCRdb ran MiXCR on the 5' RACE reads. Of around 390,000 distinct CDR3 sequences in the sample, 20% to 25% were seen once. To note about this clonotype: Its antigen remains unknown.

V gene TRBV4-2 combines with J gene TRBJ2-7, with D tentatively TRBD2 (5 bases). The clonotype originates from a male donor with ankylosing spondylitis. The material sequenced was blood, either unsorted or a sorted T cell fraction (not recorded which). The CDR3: CASSQGEGMGYEQYF. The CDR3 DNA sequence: TGTGCCAGCAGCCAGGGAGAGGGAATGGGCTACGAGCAGTACTTC.